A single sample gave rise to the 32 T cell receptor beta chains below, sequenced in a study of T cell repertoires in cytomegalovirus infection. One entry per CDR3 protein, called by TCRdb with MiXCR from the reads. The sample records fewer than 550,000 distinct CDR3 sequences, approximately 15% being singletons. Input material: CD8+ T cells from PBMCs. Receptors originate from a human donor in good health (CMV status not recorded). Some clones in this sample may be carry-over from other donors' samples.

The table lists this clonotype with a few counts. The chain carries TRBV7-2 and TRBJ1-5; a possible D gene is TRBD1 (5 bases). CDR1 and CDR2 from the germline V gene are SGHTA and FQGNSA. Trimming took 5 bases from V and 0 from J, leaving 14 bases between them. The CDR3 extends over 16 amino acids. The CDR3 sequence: CASSLTGPYSNQPQHF. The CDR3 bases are TGTGCCAGCAGCCTTACAGGACCTTATAGCAATCAGCCCCAGCATTTT.

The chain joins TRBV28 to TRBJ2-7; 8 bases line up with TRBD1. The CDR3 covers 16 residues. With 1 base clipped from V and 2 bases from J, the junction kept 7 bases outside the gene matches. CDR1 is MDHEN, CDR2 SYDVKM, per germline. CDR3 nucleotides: TGTGCCAGCAGTTTATCCCGTCGACAGGGGACCTACGAGCAGTACTTC. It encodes CASSLSRRQGTYEQYF. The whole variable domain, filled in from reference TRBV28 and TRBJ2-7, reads DVKVTQSSRYLVKRTGEKVFLECVQDMDHENMFWYRQDPGLGLRLIYFSYDVKMKEKGDIPEGYSVSREKKERFSLILESASTNQTSMYLCASSLSRRQGTYEQYFGPGTRLTVT.

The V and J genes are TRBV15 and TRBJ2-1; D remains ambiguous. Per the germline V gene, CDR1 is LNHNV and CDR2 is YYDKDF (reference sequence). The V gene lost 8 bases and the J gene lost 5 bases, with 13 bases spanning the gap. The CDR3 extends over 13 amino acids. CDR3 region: CATSTRIDNEQFF. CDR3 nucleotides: TGTGCCACCTCGACACGGATTGACAATGAGCAGTTCTTC.

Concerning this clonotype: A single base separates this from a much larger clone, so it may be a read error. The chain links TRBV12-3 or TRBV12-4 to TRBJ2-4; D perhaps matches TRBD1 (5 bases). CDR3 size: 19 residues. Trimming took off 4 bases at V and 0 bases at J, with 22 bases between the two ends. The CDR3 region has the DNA TGTGCCAGCAGTTCTTCCTCATTGGGGCTGGAGATAGCCAAAAACATTCAGTACTTC. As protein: CASSSSSLGLEIAKNIQYF.

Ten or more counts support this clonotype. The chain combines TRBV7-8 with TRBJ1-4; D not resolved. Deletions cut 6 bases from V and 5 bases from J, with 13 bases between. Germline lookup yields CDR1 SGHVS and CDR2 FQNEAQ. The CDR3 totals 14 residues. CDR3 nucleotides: TGTGCCAGCAGTCGTACCTTCGAGAATGAAAAACTGTTTTTT. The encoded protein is CASSRTFENEKLFF.

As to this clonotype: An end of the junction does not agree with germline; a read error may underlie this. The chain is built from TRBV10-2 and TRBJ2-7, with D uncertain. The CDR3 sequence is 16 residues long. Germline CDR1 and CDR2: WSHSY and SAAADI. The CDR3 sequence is CASSESYRDLTGEQDF. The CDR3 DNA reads TGCGCCAGCAGTGAGTCGTATCGCGACCTGACGGGCGAGCAGGACTTC.

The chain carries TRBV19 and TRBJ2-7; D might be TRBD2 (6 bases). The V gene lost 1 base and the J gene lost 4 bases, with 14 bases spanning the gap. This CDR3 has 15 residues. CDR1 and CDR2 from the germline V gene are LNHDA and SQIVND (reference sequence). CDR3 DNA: TGTGCCAGTAGTATAGGGGGCGGGACGTCATACGAGCAGTACTTC. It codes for CASSIGGGTSYEQYF.

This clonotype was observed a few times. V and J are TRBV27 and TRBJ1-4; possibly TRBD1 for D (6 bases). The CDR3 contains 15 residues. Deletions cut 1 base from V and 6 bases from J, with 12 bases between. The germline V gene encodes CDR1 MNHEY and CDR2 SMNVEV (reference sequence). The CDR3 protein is CASSLLTGRDEKLFF. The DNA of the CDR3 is TGTGCCAGCAGTTTATTAACAGGGAGGGATGAAAAACTGTTTTTT.

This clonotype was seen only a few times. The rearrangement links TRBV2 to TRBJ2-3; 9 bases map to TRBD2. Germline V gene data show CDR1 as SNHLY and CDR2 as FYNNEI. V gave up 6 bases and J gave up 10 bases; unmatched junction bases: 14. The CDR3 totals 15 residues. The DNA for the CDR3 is TGTGCCAGCAGGTCGACTAGCGGTCTTGGGGAGGCGCAGTATTTT. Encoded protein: CASRSTSGLGEAQYF.

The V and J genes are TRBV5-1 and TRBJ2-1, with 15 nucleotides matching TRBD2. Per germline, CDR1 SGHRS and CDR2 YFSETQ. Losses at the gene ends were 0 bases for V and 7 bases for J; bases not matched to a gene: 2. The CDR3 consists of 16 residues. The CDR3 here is CASSLAGTSGRNEQFF. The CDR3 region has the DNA TGCGCCAGCAGCTTGGCCGGGACTAGCGGGAGGAATGAGCAGTTCTTC. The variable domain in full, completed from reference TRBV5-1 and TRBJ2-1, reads KAGVTQTPRYLIKTRGQQVTLSCSPISGHRSVSWYQQTPGQGLQFLFEYFSETQRNKGNFPGRFSGRQFSNSRSEMNVSTLELGDSALYLCASSLAGTSGRNEQFFGPGTRLTVL.

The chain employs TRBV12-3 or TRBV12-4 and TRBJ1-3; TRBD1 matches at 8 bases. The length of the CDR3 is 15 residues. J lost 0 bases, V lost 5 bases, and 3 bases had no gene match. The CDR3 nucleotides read TGTGCCAGCAGTAGACAGGGGCACTCTGGAAACACCATATATTTT. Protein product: CASSRQGHSGNTIYF.

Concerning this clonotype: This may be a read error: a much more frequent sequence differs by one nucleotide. The CDR3 loop reads CASSWPSGGLKAYVQYF. The CDR3 bases are TGTGCCAGCAGCTGGCCTTCCGGGGGGCTCAAAGCCTACGTGCAGTACTTC. The chain has TRBV28 and TRBJ2-7; possible D gene TRBD2, 7 bases. CDR3 length: 17 residues. The germline V gene encodes CDR1 MDHEN and CDR2 SYDVKM.

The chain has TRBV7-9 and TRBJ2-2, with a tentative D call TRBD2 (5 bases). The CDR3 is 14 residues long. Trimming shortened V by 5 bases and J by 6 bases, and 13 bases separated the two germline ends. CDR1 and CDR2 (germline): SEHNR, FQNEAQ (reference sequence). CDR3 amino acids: CASSPPNGAGELFF. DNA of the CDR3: TGTGCCAGCAGCCCCCCAAACGGGGCCGGGGAGCTGTTTTTT.

The CDR3 spells CASSIDLFGQTEAFF. CDR3 nucleotides: TGTGCCAGTAGTATAGATCTATTCGGGCAGACTGAAGCTTTCTTT. The rearrangement uses TRBV19 and TRBJ1-1; D remains ambiguous. Trimming pared 0 bases from V and 5 bases from J, leaving 13 bases between. There are 15 residues in the CDR3. Germline CDR1 is LNHDA and CDR2 is SQIVND (reference sequence). Drawing the rest from reference TRBV19 and TRBJ1-1, the complete variable domain is DGGITQSPKYLFRKEGQNVTLSCEQNLNHDAMYWYRQDPGQGLRLIYYSQIVNDFQKGDIAEGYSVSREKKESFPLTVTSAQKNPTAFYLCASSIDLFGQTEAFFGQGTRLTVV.

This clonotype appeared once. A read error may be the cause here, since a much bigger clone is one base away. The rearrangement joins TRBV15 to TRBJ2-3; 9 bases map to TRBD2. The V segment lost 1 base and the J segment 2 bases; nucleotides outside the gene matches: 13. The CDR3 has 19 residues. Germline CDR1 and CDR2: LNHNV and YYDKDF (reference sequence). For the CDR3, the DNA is TGTGCCACCAGCAGAGTTCCCAGCGGGGGGTCGCGTTACACAGATACGCAGTATTTT. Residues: CATSRVPSGGSRYTDTQYF.

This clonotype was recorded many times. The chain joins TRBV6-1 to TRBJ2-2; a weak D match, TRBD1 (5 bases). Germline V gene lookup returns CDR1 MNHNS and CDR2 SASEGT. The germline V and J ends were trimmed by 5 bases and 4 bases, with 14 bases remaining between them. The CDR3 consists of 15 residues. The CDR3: CASSTGRVGTGELFF. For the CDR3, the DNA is TGTGCCAGCAGTACGGGCAGGGTTGGCACCGGGGAGCTGTTTTTT.

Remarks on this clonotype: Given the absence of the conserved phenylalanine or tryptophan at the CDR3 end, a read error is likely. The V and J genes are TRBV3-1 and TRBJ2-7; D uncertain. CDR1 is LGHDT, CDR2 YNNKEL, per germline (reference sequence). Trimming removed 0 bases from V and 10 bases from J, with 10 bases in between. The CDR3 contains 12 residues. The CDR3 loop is CASSQDFWDQYY. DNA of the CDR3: TGTGCCAGCAGCCAAGACTTCTGGGATCAGTACTAC.

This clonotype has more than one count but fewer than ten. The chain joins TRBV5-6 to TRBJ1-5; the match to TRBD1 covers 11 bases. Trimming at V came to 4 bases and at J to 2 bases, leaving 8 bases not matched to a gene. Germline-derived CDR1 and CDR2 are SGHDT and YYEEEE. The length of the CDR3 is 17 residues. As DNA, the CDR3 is TGTGCCAGCAGCATCGGACAGGGGGCTAGTGGCAATCAGCCCCAGCATTTT. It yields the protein CASSIGQGASGNQPQHF.

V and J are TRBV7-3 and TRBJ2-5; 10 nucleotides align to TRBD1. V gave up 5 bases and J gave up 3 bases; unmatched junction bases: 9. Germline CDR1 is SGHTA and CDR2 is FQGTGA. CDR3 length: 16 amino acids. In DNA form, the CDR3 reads TGTGCCAGCAGCCCTACTGGGACAGGGGTTGAAGAGACCCAGTACTTC. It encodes CASSPTGTGVEETQYF.

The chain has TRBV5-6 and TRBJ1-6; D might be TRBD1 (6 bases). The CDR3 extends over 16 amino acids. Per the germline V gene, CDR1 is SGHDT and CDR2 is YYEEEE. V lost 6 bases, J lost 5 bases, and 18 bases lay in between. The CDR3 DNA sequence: TGTGCCAGCAACCCTACAGGGATTACCAATAATTCACCCCTCCACTTT. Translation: CASNPTGITNNSPLHF.

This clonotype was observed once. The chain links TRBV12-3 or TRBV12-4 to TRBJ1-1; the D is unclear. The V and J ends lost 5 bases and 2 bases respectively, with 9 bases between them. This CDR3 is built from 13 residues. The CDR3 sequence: CASSGMGNTEAFF. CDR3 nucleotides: TGTGCCAGCAGTGGCATGGGAAACACTGAAGCTTTCTTT.

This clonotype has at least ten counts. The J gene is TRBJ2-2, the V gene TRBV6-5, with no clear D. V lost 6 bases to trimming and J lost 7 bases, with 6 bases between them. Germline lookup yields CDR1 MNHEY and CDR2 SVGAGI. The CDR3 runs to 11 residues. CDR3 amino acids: CASRVGGELFF. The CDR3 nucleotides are TGTGCCAGCAGGGTCGGCGGGGAGCTGTTTTTT.

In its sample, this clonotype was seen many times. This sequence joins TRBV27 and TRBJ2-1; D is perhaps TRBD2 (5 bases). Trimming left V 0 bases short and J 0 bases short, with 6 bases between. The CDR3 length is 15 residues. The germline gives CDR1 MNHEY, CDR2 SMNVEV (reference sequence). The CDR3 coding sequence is TGTGCCAGCAGTTTATCTCGGGGCTCCTACAATGAGCAGTTCTTC. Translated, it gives CASSLSRGSYNEQFF.

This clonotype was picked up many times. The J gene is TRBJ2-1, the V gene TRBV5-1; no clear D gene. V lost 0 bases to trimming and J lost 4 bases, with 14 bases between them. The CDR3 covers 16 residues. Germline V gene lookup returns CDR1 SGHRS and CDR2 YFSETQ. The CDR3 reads CASSLGVTPPYNEQFF. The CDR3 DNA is TGCGCCAGCAGCTTGGGGGTCACACCTCCGTACAATGAGCAGTTCTTC.

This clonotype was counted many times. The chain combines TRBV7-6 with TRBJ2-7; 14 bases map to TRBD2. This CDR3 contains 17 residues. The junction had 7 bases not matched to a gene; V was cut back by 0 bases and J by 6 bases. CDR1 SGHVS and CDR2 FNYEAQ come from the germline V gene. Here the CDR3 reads CASSLATGTSGRSEQYF. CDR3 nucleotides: TGTGCCAGCAGCTTAGCTACCGGGACTAGCGGGAGAAGCGAGCAGTACTTC.

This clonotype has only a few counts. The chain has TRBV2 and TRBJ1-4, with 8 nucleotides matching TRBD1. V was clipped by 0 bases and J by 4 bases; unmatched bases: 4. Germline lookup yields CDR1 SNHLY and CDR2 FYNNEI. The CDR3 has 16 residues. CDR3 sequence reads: CASSEAPGQDNEKLFF. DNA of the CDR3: TGTGCCAGCAGTGAAGCGCCGGGACAGGATAATGAAAAACTGTTTTTT.

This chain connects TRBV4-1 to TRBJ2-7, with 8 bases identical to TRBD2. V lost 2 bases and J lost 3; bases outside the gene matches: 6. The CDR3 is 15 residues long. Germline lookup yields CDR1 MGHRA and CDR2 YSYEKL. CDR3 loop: CASSQLRGAIYEQYF. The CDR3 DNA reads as TGCGCCAGCAGCCAATTGCGGGGGGCAATCTACGAGCAGTACTTC.

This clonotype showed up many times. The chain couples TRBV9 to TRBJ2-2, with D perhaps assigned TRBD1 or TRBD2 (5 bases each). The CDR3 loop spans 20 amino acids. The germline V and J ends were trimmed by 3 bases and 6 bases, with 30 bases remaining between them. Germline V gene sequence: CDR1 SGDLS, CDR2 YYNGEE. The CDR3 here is CASSESRPLPWDEEAGELFF. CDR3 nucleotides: TGTGCCAGCAGCGAAAGCCGGCCCCTACCCTGGGACGAGGAGGCCGGGGAGCTGTTTTTT.

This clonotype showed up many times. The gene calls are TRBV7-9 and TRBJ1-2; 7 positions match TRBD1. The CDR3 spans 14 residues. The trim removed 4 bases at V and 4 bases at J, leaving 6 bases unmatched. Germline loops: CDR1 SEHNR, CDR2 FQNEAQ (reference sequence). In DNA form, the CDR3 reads TGTGCCAGCAGCTGGGACAGCACGAGCTATGGCTACACCTTC. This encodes CASSWDSTSYGYTF.

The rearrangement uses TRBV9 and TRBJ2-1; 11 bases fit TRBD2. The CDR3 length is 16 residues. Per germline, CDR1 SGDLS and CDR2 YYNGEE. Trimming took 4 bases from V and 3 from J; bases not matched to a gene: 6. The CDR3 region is CASSSSGRSYYNEQFF. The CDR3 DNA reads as TGTGCCAGCAGCTCTAGCGGGAGGTCCTACTACAATGAGCAGTTCTTC.

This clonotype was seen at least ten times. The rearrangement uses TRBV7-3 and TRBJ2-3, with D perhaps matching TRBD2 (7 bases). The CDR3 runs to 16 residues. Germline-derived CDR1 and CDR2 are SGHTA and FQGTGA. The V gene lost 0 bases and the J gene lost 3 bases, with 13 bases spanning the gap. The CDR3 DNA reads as TGTGCCAGCAGCTTAACAGTGGCGGGGGCGACAGATACGCAGTATTTT. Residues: CASSLTVAGATDTQYF.

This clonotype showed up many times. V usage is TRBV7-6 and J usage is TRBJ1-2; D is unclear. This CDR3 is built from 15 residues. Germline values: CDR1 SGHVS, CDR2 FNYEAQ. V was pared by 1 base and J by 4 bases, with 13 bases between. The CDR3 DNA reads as TGTGCCAGCAGCTTAGGGGCGACGGCCGGCTATGGCTACACCTTC. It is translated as CASSLGATAGYGYTF.